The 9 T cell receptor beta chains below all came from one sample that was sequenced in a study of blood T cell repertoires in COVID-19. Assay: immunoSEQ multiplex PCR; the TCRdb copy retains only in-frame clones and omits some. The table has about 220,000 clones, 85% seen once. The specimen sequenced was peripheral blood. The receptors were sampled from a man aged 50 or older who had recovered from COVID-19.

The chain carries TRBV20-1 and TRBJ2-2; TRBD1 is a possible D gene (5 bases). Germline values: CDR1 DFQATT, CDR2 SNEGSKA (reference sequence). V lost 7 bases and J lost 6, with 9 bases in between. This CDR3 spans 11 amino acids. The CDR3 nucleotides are TGCAGTGTGGGGCACCCCGGGGAGCTGTTTTTT. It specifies CSVGHPGELFF.

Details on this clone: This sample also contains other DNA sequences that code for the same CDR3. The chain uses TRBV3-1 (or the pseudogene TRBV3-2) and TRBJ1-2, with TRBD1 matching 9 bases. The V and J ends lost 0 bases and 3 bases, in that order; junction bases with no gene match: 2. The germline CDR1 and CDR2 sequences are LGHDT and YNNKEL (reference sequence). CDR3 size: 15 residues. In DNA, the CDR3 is TGTGCCAGCAGCCAAGACCGGACAGGGGACTATGGCTACACCTTC. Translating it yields CASSQDRTGDYGYTF.

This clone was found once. The CDR3 nucleotides read TGTGCCAGCAGCGCACAGGGGAGGAGTGAAAAACTGTTTTTT. This sequence encodes CASSAQGRSEKLFF. The V gene is TRBV5-4, the J gene TRBJ1-4; 7 bases fit TRBD1. Trimming at V came to 4 bases and at J to 7 bases, leaving 7 bases not matched to a gene. This CDR3 has 14 amino acids. The germline V gene encodes CDR1 SGHNT and CDR2 YYREEE (reference sequence).

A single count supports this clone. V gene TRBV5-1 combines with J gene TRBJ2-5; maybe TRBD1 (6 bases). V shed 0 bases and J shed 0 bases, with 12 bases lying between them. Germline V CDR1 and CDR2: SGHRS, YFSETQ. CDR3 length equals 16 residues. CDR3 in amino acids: CASSLVRTEYQETQYF. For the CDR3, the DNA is TGCGCCAGCAGCTTGGTTCGGACAGAGTACCAAGAGACCCAGTACTTC.

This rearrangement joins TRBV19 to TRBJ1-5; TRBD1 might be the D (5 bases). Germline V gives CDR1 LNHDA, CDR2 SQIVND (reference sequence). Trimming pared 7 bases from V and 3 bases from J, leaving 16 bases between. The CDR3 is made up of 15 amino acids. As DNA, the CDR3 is TGTGCCAGTACCCTTTCCGGGACTTACAATCAGCCCCAGCATTTT. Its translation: CASTLSGTYNQPQHF.

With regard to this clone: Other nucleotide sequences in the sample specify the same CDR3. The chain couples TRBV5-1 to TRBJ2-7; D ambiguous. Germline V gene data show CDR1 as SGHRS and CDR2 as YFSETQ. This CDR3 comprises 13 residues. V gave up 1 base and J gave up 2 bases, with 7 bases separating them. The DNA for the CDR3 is TGCGCCAGCAGCTTGTCTGACACCTACGAGCAGTACTTC. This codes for CASSLSDTYEQYF.

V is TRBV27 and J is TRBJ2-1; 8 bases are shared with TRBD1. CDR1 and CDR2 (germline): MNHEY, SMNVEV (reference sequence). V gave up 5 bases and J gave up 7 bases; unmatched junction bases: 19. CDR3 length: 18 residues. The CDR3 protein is CASSLLPPNRGWSNEQFF. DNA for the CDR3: TGTGCCAGCAGTCTACTACCTCCAAACAGGGGGTGGAGTAATGAGCAGTTCTTC.

For the CDR3, the DNA is TGTGCCAGCAGTTCCGGGACAGGGGGTCATCAGCCCCAGCATTTT. Residues: CASSSGTGGHQPQHF. The chain recombines TRBV28 with TRBJ1-5, with TRBD1 identical over 11 bases. The CDR3 consists of 15 residues. Losses at the gene ends were 4 bases for V and 5 bases for J; bases not matched to a gene: 4. CDR1 and CDR2 (germline): MDHEN, SYDVKM.

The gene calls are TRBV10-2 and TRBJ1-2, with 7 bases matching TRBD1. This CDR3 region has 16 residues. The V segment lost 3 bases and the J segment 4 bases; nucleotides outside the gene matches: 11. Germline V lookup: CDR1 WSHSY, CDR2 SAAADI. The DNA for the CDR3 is TGCGCCAGCAGTGACATCGTGACAGGGCGCAGCTATGGCTACACCTTC. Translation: CASSDIVTGRSYGYTF.